The 8 T cell receptor beta chains reported below all come from one sample, sequenced in a study of blood T cell repertoires in COVID-19. The data were produced by immunoSEQ multiplex PCR, yet TCRdb's version contains in-frame clones alone and is incomplete. The sample shows 50,000 to 60,000 clones, 70% to 90% of them seen only once. Sequencing was performed on peripheral blood. These receptors were obtained from a man between 60 and 75 years old with acute or convalescent COVID-19.

The chain links TRBV18 to TRBJ1-1; possible D gene TRBD1, 5 bases. CDR3 length: 13 residues. Trimming removed 4 bases from V and 4 bases from J, with 10 bases in between. The germline V gene has CDR1 KGHSH and CDR2 LQKENI. The CDR3 loop is CASSRNQGTEAFF. The CDR3 DNA sequence: TGTGCCAGCTCACGGAATCAGGGCACTGAAGCTTTCTTT.

This chain uses TRBV7-9 with TRBJ1-1, with no clear D. Germline V gives CDR1 SEHNR, CDR2 FQNEAQ (reference sequence). This CDR3 comprises 13 residues. Trimming pared 0 bases from V and 7 bases from J, leaving 9 bases between. The CDR3 DNA reads TGTGCCAGCAGCTTAGCCGCCTATTATGAAGCTTTCTTT. It codes for CASSLAAYYEAFF.

V and J are TRBV6-5 and TRBJ1-5, with a tentative D call TRBD1 (5 bases). Germline CDR1 is MNHEY and CDR2 is SVGAGI. The CDR3 has 13 residues. Trimming cost V 7 bases and J 5 bases, with 12 bases left between them. The CDR3 spells CASKSTADQPQHF. In DNA form, the CDR3 reads TGTGCCAGCAAATCGACAGCCGATCAGCCCCAGCATTTT.

The chain is built from TRBV27 and TRBJ2-6; 9 bases fit TRBD1. In germline, CDR1 is MNHEY, CDR2 SMNVEV (reference sequence). The CDR3 totals 18 residues. J was trimmed by 2 bases and V by 5 bases; bases with no gene match: 10. Written as DNA, the CDR3 is TGTGCCAGCAGTACCCGCGGACAGGGGATAGCTGGGGCCAACGTCCTGACTTTC. The encoded protein is CASSTRGQGIAGANVLTF.

The CDR3: CASSPGRAKNIQYF. Here the CDR3 DNA reads TGTGCCAGCAGCCCCGGGAGGGCCAAAAACATTCAGTACTTC. The chain has TRBV6-5 and TRBJ2-4, with 7 nucleotides matching TRBD2. The CDR3 length is 14 residues. Unmatched junction bases numbered 3, after V lost 6 bases and J lost 1 base. The germline CDR1 and CDR2 sequences are MNHEY and SVGAGI.

The chain combines TRBV9 with TRBJ1-1; 7 nucleotides line up with TRBD1. Trimming at V came to 4 bases and at J to 10 bases, leaving 10 bases not matched to a gene. The CDR3 sequence is 13 residues long. Germline V CDR1 and CDR2: SGDLS, YYNGEE. The CDR3 sequence is CASSTGTDTGAFF. In nucleotides, the CDR3 is TGTGCCAGCAGCACGGGGACAGATACCGGAGCTTTCTTT.

J is TRBJ1-3 and V is TRBV4-1; a possible D gene is TRBD1 (5 bases). V lost 7 bases to trimming and J lost 4 bases, with 23 bases between them. This CDR3 is 17 amino acids long. Per the germline V gene, CDR1 is MGHRA and CDR2 is YSYEKL. CDR3 protein: CASKSGTQHERGNTIYF. CDR3 sequence (DNA): TGCGCCAGCAAGTCCGGGACTCAACACGAGAGGGGAAACACCATATATTTT.

This chain uses TRBV30 with TRBJ1-1, with D tentatively TRBD1 (5 bases). CDR1 and CDR2 from the germline V gene are GTSNPN and SVGIG (reference sequence). The CDR3 totals 13 residues. With 1 base removed from V and 1 base from J, the gap between germline ends came to 7 bases. The CDR3 loop reads CAWSEDTNTEAFF. The CDR3, as DNA: TGTGCCTGGAGTGAGGACACGAACACTGAAGCTTTCTTT.